This T cell receptor (beta chain) was captured in a study of vaccination and CD4 T cells after COVID-19. In the case of this clonotype: Antigen: not known.

The Oncomine TCR Beta short-read assay sequenced DNA from cultured CD4+ T cells. TCRdb ran MiXCR on the PCR reads and lists one entry per CDR3 protein. The sample consists of just under 10,000 distinct CDR3 sequences, about 54% of them appearing once. Treatment given: approximately 10-day PBMC culture with coronavirus spike peptide pools or control peptides (ViraFEST assay). V dropped 2 bases and J dropped 1 base, with 2 bases sitting between them. The CDR3 extends over 13 amino acids. Germline V CDR1 and CDR2: MNHEY, SVGAGI. The sequence came from a human donor who had recovered from COVID-19. Sequenced sample: CD4+ T cells from blood, cultured in vitro. The chain combines TRBV6-5 with TRBJ1-4; D ambiguous. The CDR3 nucleotides are TGTGCCAGCAGTTACCTAACTAATGAAAAACTGTTTTTT. This codes for CASSYLTNEKLFF.